This record covers a single T cell receptor (beta chain). Its matching antigen is unknown. Sequenced by immunoSEQ multiplex PCR; TCRdb stores in-frame clones only, minus some. The data show about 90,000 clones, around 87% seen once. CDR1 MNHNS and CDR2 SASEGT come from the germline V gene. This CDR3 comprises 13 residues. The V end lost 5 bases, the J end lost 4 bases, and 11 bases lay between the germline ends. Patients had blood sampled at baseline and again on cycle 4 day 1 and cycle 7 day 1. The sample is drawn from a study of OX40 agonist ivuxolimab in advanced cancers. Study context: Ivuxolimab was delivered to patients intravenously every 2 weeks at doses spanning 0.01 to 10 mg/kg. Three patients responded partially, comprising one with hepatocellular carcinoma and two with cutaneous melanoma. Overall study results and limits: In general, CD8+ T cells held more expanded clones than CD4+ did, on average.

This chain links TRBV6-1 with TRBJ1-1; tentative D call: TRBD1 (6 bases). The sequences come from CD4+ or CD8+ T cells sorted from blood, collected in a trial of the OX40 agonist ivuxolimab. The origin of this receptor is an adult with an advanced solid tumor such as melanoma, head and neck, liver or kidney cancer. The CDR3: CASSPGAGTEAFF. The CDR3 DNA sequence: TGTGCCAGCAGTCCAGGGGCGGGCACTGAAGCTTTCTTT.